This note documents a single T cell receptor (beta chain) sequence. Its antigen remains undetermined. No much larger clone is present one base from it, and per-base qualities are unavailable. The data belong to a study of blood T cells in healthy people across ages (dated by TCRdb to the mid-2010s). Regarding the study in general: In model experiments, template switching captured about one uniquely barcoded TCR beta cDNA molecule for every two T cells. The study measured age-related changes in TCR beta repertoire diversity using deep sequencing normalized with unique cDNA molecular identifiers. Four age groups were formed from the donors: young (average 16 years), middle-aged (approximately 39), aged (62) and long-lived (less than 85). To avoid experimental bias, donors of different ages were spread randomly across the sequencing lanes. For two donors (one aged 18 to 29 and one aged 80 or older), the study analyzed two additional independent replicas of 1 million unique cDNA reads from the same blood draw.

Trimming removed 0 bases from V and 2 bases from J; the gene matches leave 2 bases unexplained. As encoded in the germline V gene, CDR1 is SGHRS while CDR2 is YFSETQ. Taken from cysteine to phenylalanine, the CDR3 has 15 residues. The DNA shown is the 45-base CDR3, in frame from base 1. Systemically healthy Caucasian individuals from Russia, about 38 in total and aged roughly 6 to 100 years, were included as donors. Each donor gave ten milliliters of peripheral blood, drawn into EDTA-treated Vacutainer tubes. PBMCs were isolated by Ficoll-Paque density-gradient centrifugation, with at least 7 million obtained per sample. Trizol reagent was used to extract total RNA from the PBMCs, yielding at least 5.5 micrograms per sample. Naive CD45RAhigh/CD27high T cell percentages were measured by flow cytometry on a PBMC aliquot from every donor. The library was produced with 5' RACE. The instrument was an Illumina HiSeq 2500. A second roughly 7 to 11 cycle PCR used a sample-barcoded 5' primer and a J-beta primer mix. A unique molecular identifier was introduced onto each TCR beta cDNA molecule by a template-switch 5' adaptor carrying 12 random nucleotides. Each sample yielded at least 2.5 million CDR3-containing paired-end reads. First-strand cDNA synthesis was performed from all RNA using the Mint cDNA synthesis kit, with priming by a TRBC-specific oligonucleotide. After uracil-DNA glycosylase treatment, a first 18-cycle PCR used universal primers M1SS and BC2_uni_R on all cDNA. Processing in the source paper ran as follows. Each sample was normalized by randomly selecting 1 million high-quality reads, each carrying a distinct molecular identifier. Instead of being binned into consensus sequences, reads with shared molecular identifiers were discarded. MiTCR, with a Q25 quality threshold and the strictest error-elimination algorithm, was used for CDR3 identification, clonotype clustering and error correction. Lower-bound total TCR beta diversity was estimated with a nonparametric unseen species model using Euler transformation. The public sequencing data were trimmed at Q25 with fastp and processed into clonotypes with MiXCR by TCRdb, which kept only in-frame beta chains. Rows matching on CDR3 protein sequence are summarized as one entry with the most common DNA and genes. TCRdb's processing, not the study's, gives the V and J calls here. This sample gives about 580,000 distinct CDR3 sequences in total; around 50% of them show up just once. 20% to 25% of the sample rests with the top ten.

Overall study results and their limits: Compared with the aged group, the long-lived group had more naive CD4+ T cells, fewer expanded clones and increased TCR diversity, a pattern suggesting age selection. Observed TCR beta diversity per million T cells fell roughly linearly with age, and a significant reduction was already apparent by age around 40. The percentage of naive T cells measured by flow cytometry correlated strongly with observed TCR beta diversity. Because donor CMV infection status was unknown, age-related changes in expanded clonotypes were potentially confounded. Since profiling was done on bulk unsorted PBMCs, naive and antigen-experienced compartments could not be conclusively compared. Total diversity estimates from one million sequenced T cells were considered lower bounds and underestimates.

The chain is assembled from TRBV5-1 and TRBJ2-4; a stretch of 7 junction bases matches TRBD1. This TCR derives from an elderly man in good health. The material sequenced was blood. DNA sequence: TGCGCCAGCAGCTTGGAGGGGGCCACCAAAAACATTCAGTACTTC. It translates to CASSLEGATKNIQYF.